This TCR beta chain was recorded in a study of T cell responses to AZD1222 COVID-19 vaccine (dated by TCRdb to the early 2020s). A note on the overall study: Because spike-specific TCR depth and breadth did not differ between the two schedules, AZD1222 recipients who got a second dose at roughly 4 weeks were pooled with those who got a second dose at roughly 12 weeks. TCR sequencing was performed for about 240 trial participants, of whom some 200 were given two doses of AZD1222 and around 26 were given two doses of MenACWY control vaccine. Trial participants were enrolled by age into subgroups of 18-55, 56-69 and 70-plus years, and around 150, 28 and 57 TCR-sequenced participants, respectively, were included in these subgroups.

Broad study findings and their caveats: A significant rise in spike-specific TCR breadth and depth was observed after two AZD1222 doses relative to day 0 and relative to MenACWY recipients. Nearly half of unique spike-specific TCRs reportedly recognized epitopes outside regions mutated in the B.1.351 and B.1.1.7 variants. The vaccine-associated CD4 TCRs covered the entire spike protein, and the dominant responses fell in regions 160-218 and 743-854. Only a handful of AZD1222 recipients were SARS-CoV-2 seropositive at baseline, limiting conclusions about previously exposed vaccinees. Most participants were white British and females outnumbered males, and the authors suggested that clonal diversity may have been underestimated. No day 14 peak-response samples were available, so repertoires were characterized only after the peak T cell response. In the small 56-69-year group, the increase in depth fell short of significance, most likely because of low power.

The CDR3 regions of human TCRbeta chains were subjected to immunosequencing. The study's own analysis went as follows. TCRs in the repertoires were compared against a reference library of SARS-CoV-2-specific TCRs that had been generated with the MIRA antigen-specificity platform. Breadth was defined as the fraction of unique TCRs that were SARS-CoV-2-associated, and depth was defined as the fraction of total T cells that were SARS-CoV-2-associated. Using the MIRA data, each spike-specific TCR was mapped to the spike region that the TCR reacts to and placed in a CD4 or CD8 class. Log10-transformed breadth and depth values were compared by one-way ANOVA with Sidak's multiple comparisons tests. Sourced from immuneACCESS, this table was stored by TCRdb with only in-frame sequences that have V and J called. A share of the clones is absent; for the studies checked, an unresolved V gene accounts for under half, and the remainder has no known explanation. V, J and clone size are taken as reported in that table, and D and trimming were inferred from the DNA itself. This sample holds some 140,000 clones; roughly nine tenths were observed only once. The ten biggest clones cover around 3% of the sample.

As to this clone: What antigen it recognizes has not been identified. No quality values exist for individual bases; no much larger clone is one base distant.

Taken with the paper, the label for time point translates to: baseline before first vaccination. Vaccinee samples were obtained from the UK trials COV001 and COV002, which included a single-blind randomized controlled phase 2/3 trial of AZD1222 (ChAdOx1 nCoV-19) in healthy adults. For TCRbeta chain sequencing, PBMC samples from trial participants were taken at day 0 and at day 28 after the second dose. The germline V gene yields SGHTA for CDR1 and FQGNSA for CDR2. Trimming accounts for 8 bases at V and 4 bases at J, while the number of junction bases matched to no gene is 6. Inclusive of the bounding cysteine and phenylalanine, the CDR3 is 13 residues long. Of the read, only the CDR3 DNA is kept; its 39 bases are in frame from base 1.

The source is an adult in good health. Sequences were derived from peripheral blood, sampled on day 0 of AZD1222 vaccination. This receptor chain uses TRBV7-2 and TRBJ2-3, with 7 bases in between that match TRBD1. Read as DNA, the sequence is TGTGCCAGCGGTAACAGGGGCGCAGATACGCAGTATTTT. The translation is CASGNRGADTQYF.